Presented here are 10 T cell receptor beta chains from one specimen sequenced in a study of OX40 agonist ivuxolimab in advanced cancers. Profiling relied on immunoSEQ multiplex PCR, and the TCRdb table lists in-frame clones only, not all of them. The table lists 15,000 to 20,000 clones, around four fifths of them singletons. The sample here was CD4+ or CD8+ T cells sorted from blood, taken in a trial of the OX40 agonist ivuxolimab. These receptors originate from an adult with an advanced solid tumor such as melanoma, head and neck, liver or kidney cancer.

V is TRBV11-2 and J is TRBJ2-3; tentatively, D is TRBD1 (6 bases). Germline V CDR1 and CDR2: SGHAT, FQNNGV. Trimming pared 4 bases from V and 4 bases from J, leaving 9 bases between. The CDR3 extends over 13 amino acids. CDR3 DNA: TGTGCCAGCAGCTCACAGGGATCAGATACGCAGTATTTT. It translates to CASSSQGSDTQYF.

In DNA, the CDR3 is TGTGCCAGCAGCTTAAGATCCGGCCTCTCGCTGGAAGAGACCCAGTACTTC. Translated: CASSLRSGLSLEETQYF. This rearrangement joins TRBV11-2 to TRBJ2-5; D ambiguous. V shed 2 bases and J shed 3 bases, with 19 bases lying between them. The CDR3 is 17 amino acids. CDR1 SGHAT and CDR2 FQNNGV come from the germline V gene.

The rearrangement joins TRBV19 to TRBJ2-1; D is unresolved. Germline V gives CDR1 LNHDA, CDR2 SQIVND (reference sequence). V lost 3 bases and J 8 bases, leaving 11 bases between the germline ends. The CDR3 covers 13 residues. CDR3 nucleotides: TGTGCCAGTAGTATTCGATCGGCCCATGAGCAGTTCTTC. This translates into CASSIRSAHEQFF.

The chain recombines TRBV6-5 with TRBJ1-3; a weak D match, TRBD1 (6 bases). Deletions cut 5 bases from V and 2 bases from J, with 10 bases between. Germline CDR1 is MNHEY and CDR2 is SVGAGI. The CDR3 has 14 residues. CDR3 loop: CASSPQGAGNTIYF. The CDR3 DNA reads as TGTGCCAGCAGTCCACAGGGAGCTGGAAACACCATATATTTT.

Details on this clone: With a far larger clone one base away, a read error is the likely cause. The J gene is TRBJ1-6, the V gene TRBV4-2, with 7 bases that match TRBD1. V lost 0 bases to trimming and J lost 8 bases; unmatched junction nucleotides: 7. This CDR3 comprises 16 residues. Germline loops: CDR1 LGHNA, CDR2 YNFKEQ. The CDR3: CASSQERQGVHSPLHF. The CDR3, as DNA: TGTGCCAGCAGCCAAGAACGGCAGGGGGTCCATTCACCCCTCCACTTT.

The rearrangement joins TRBV15 to TRBJ2-1, with D hard to call. Germline lookup yields CDR1 LNHNV and CDR2 YYDKDF (reference sequence). V lost 0 bases, J lost 8 bases, and 8 bases lay in between. CDR3 length equals 13 residues. CDR3 sequence: CATSREGNDEQFF. In DNA form, the CDR3 reads TGTGCCACCAGCAGAGAGGGTAATGATGAGCAGTTCTTC.

This clone came up a few times. This chain connects TRBV29-1 to TRBJ2-2; D possibly matches TRBD1 or TRBD2 (5 bases each). The ends were cut back, 6 bases at V and 2 bases at J, with 16 bases in the middle. Germline V CDR1 and CDR2: SQVTM, ANQGSEA. The CDR3 loop spans 15 amino acids. Written as DNA, the CDR3 is TGCAGCGTCCACCCGGGACCGCCAAACACCGGGGAGCTGTTTTTT. This sequence encodes CSVHPGPPNTGELFF.

This rearrangement joins TRBV18 to TRBJ2-5; TRBD2 agrees at 7 bases. The CDR3 extends over 18 amino acids. The V gene's germline CDR1 is KGHSH and CDR2 LQKENI. After removal of 1 base from V and 2 bases from J, the junction contained 13 bases not matched to a gene. As DNA, the CDR3 is TGTGCCAGCTCACCACTCGAGGCGAGGGAGGGGTGGCAAGAGACCCAGTACTTC. Residues: CASSPLEAREGWQETQYF. Complete variable domain (other parts from reference TRBV18 and TRBJ2-5): NAGVMQNPRHLVRRRGQEARLRCSPMKGHSHVYWYRQLPEEGLKFMVYLQKENIIDESGMPKERFSAEFPKEGPSILRIQQVVRGDSAAYFCASSPLEAREGWQETQYFGPGTRLLVL.

This clone has more than one count but fewer than ten. The V gene is TRBV7-2, the J gene TRBJ2-7, with TRBD1 identical over 9 bases. The CDR3 sequence is 14 residues long. Looked up from germline, CDR1 is SGHTA and CDR2 is FQGNSA. J lost 11 bases, V lost 5 bases, and 13 bases had no gene match. The DNA for the CDR3 is TGTGCCAGCAGCGGCCGGGACAGGGAGCCCTTGAAGTACTTC. This sequence encodes CASSGRDREPLKYF.

This chain links TRBV12-5 with TRBJ2-7; 10 nucleotides align to TRBD1. The CDR3 extends over 14 amino acids. From germline, CDR1 is LGHNT and CDR2 FRNRAP. After removal of 6 bases from V and 5 bases from J, the junction contained 7 bases not matched to a gene. The CDR3: CASGETGGPDEQYF. CDR3 bases: TGTGCTAGTGGGGAGACAGGGGGCCCGGACGAGCAGTACTTC.